The 10 T cell receptor beta chains listed next were all sequenced from one sample in a study of memory CD4+ T cells and cytomegalovirus serostatus. Clones were sequenced by immunoSEQ multiplex PCR, and TCRdb holds only the in-frame ones, with some missing. The sample includes under 75,000 clones, around three quarters of them seen just once. Single viable CD3+CD4+CD8-CD45RO+ cells were sorted as the memory CD4+ T cells. Sequencing was performed on memory CD4+ T cells from blood. All receptors derive from an adult in good health and CMV-seronegative. Some clones in this sample may be carry-over from other donors' samples.

This clone was picked up a small number of times. This chain connects TRBV2 to TRBJ1-1, with D perhaps matching TRBD1 (6 bases). Trimming took 4 bases from V and 7 from J, leaving 10 bases between them. This CDR3 contains 12 residues. Germline V CDR1 and CDR2: SNHLY, FYNNEI. CDR3 protein: CASSGDIGEAFF. The DNA of the CDR3 is TGTGCCAGCAGTGGGGACATCGGTGAAGCTTTCTTT.

This chain joins TRBV7-5 and TRBJ2-7; the D call TRBD2 from the table was never checked on the DNA. TRBV7-5 corresponds to a pseudogene. The CDR3 extends over 11 amino acids. The CDR3 region is CARSPRYEQYF. CDR3 DNA sequence: TGTGCCAGAAGCCCCCGCTACGAGCAGTACTTC.

The chain links TRBV5-8 to TRBJ2-7; 9 bases fit TRBD1. This CDR3 spans 15 amino acids. V dropped 1 base and J dropped 3; count of bases not matched to a gene: 5. Germline lookup yields CDR1 SGHTS and CDR2 YDEGEE. The CDR3 reads CASSLRGQGLYEQYF. In DNA form, the CDR3 reads TGTGCCAGCAGCTTGCGGGGACAGGGCCTCTACGAGCAGTACTTC. The full variable domain, rest sourced from reference TRBV5-8 and TRBJ2-7, is EAGVTQSPTHLIKTRGQQATLRCSPISGHTSVYWYQQALGLGLQFLLWYDEGEERNRGNFPPRFSGRQFPNYSSELNVNALELEDSALYLCASSLRGQGLYEQYFGPGTRLTVT.

A few counts support this clone. The chain uses TRBV28 and TRBJ2-4, with D possibly being TRBD2 (6 bases). Germline V gene lookup returns CDR1 MDHEN and CDR2 SYDVKM. CDR3 size: 16 residues. Trimming cost V 2 bases and J 0 bases, with 11 bases left between them. CDR3: CASSLRDFLAKNIQYF. Here the CDR3 DNA reads TGTGCCAGCAGTTTACGGGACTTCTTAGCCAAAAACATTCAGTACTTC. Together with reference TRBV28 and TRBJ2-4, the CDR3 gives the full variable domain: DVKVTQSSRYLVKRTGEKVFLECVQDMDHENMFWYRQDPGLGLRLIYFSYDVKMKEKGDIPEGYSVSREKKERFSLILESASTNQTSMYLCASSLRDFLAKNIQYFGAGTRLSVL.

J is TRBJ2-1 and V is TRBV2; 9 bases align to TRBD1. This CDR3 is 14 amino acids long. J gave up 6 bases and V 10 bases, and 10 bases lay outside the gene matches. Germline loops: CDR1 SNHLY, CDR2 FYNNEI. CDR3 in DNA: TGTGCCACCAAGGGGACAGGGACCCTCAATGAGCAGTTCTTC. Translation: CATKGTGTLNEQFF.

V and J are TRBV5-1 and TRBJ2-3, with TRBD2 matching 12 bases. V was clipped by 4 bases and J by 5 bases; unmatched bases: 5. The germline V gene has CDR1 SGHRS and CDR2 YFSETQ. This CDR3 is built from 15 residues. As DNA, the CDR3 is TGCGCCAGCAGCAGAACGACTAGCGGGGGAGATACGCAGTATTTT. Encoded protein: CASSRTTSGGDTQYF.

The rearrangement links TRBV20-1 to TRBJ2-3; D is unclear. Trimming shortened V by 5 bases and J by 4 bases, and 7 bases separated the two germline ends. CDR3 size: 11 residues. The germline V gene has CDR1 DFQATT and CDR2 SNEGSKA (reference sequence). The DNA for the CDR3 is TGCAGTGCTTCTAAGGCAGATACGCAGTATTTT. Protein product: CSASKADTQYF.

The chain is built from TRBV19 and TRBJ2-1, with D possibly being TRBD1 (6 bases). In germline, CDR1 is LNHDA, CDR2 SQIVND (reference sequence). The CDR3 totals 18 residues. V lost 1 base and J lost 0, with 16 bases in between. CDR3 residues: CASSIAQQGRSSYNEQFF. CDR3 bases: TGTGCCAGTAGTATAGCCCAACAGGGTCGTTCCTCCTACAATGAGCAGTTCTTC.

The chain uses TRBV18 and TRBJ1-5; 7 bases fit TRBD1. CDR3 size: 13 residues. Germline V gene sequence: CDR1 KGHSH, CDR2 LQKENI. V lost 2 bases, J lost 11 bases, and 6 bases stayed unmatched. CDR3: CASSPDRERAQHF. The CDR3 bases are TGTGCCAGCTCACCAGACAGGGAGAGGGCCCAGCATTTT.

The rearrangement joins TRBV5-1 to TRBJ2-2; TRBD2 might be the D (6 bases). Trimming cost V 8 bases and J 0 bases, with 11 bases left between them. This CDR3 comprises 14 residues. CDR1 is SGHRS, CDR2 YFSETQ, per germline. DNA of the CDR3: TGCGCCAGTGCCGGACTAACGAACACCGGGGAGCTGTTTTTT. Protein sequence: CASAGLTNTGELFF.